The clone carrying this T cell receptor beta chain has only a few counts. The data belong to a study of T cells after yellow fever vaccination. Germline CDR1 is GTSNPN and CDR2 is SVGIG (reference sequence). Trimming took off 5 bases at V and 1 base at J, with 14 bases between the two ends. This CDR3 has 15 residues. TCRdb passed the 5' RACE reads through MiXCR, listing each CDR3 protein once. The repertoire includes 200,000 to 300,000 distinct CDR3 sequences, 6.9% of them detected once, and 0.85% sits in the top ten. The clonotype comes from a man aged 25-40 years who received the YFV17D yellow fever vaccine. Specimen: CD4+ T cells sorted from PBMCs, collected 15 days after the yellow fever booster vaccination. J is TRBJ2-2 and V is TRBV30; no clear D gene. The DNA for the CDR3 is TGTGCCTGGGTCCGGGCACGGATGAACACCGGGGAGCTGTTTTTT. It specifies CAWVRARMNTGELFF. Based on the CDR3 plus reference TRBV30 and TRBJ2-2, the full variable domain is SQTIHQWPATLVQPVGSPLSLECTVEGTSNPNLYWYRQAAGRGLQLLFYSVGIGQISSEVPQNLSASRPQDRQFILSSKKLLLSDSGFYLCAWVRARMNTGELFFGEGSRLTVL.